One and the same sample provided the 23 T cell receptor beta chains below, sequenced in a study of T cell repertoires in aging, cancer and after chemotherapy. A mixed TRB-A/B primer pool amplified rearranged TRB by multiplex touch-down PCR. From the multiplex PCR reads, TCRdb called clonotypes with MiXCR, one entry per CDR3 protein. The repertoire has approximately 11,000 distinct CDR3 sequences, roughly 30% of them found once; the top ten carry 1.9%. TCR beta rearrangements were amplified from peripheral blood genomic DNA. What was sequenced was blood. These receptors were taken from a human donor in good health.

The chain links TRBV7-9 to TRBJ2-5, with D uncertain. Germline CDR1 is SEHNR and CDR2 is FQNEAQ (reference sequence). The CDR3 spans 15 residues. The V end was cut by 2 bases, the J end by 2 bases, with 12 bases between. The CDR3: CASSLSAGSQETQYF. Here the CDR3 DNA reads TGTGCCAGCAGCTTATCCGCCGGGTCACAAGAGACCCAGTACTTC.

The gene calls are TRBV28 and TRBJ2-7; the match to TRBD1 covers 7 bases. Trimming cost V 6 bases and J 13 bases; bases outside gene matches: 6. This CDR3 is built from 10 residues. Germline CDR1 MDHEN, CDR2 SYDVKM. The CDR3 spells CASRKGTEYF. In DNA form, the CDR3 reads TGTGCCAGCAGAAAAGGGACAGAATACTTC.

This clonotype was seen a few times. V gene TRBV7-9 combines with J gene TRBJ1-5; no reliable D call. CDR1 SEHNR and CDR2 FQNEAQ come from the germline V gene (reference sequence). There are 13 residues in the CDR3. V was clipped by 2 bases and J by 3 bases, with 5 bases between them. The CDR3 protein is CASSLTDNQPQHF. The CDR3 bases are TGTGCCAGCAGCTTAACAGACAATCAGCCCCAGCATTTT.

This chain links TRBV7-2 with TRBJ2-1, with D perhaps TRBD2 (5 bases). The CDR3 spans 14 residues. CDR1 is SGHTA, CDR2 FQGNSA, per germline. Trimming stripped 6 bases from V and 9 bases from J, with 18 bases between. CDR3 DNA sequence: TGTGCCAGCAGTTCAAGCCCGGGAAATTTTGAGCAGTTCTTC. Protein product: CASSSSPGNFEQFF. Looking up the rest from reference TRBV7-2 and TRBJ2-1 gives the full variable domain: GAGVSQSPSNKVTEKGKDVELRCDPISGHTALYWYRQSLGQGLEFLIYFQGNSAPDKSGLPSDRFSAERTGGSVSTLTIQRTQQEDSAVYLCASSSSPGNFEQFFGPGTRLTVL.

The CDR3 sequence: CACSGTSHDTQYF. The CDR3 DNA reads TGTGCCTGCTCGGGGACTAGTCACGATACGCAGTATTTT. This chain connects TRBV30 to TRBJ2-3; 8 nucleotides align to TRBD2. V lost 6 bases, J lost 6 bases, and 8 bases stayed unmatched. The CDR3 runs 13 residues. CDR1 and CDR2 (germline): GTSNPN, SVGIG (reference sequence).

The CDR3: CASSLAPGLMNTEAFF. CDR3 in DNA: TGTGCCAGCAGCTTAGCTCCGGGACTCATGAACACTGAAGCTTTCTTT. This rearrangement joins TRBV7-9 to TRBJ1-1, with D possibly matching TRBD1 (5 bases). Germline V gives CDR1 SEHNR, CDR2 FQNEAQ (reference sequence). The CDR3 length is 16 residues. Between the trimmed V and J ends, which lost 0 bases and 0 bases, there was a span of 11 bases.

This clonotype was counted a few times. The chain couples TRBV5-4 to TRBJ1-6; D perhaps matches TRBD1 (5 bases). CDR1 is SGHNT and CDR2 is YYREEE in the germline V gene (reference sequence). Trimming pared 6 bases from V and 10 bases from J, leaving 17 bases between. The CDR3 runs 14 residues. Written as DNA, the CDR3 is TGTGCCAGCATGGGCGGGGGGTCTGGATCACCCCTCCACTTT. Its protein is CASMGGGSGSPLHF.

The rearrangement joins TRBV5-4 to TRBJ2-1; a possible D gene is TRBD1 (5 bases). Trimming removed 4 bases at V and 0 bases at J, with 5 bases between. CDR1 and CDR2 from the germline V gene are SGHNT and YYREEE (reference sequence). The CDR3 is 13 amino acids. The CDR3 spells CASSDSSYNEQFF. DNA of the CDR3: TGTGCCAGCAGCGACAGCTCCTACAATGAGCAGTTCTTC.

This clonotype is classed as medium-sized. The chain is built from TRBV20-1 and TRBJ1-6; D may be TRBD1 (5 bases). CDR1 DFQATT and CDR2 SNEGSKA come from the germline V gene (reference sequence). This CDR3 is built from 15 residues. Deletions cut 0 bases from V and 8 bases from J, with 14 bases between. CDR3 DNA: TGCAGTGCTAGAGATACAGGACGGGCATATTCACCCCTCCACTTT. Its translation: CSARDTGRAYSPLHF.

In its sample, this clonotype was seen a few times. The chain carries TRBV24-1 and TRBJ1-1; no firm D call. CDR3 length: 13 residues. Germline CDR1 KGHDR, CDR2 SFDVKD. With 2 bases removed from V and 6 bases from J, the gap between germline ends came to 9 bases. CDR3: CATSDYREAEAFF. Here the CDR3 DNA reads TGTGCCACCAGTGATTACCGAGAGGCTGAAGCTTTCTTT.

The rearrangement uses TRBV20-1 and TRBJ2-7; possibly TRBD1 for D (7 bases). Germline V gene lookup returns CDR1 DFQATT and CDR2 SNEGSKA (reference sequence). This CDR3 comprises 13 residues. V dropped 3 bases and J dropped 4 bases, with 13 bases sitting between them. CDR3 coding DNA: TGCAGTGCTAGGGGGGGACAGCTATACGAGCAGTACTTC. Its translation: CSARGGQLYEQYF.

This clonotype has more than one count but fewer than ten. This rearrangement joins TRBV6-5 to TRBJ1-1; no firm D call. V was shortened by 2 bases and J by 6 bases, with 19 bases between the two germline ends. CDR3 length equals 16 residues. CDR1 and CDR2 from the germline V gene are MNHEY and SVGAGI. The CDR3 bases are TGTGCCAGCAGTTACGCACCTATAAACTCCCTATCTGAAGCTTTCTTT. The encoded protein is CASSYAPINSLSEAFF.

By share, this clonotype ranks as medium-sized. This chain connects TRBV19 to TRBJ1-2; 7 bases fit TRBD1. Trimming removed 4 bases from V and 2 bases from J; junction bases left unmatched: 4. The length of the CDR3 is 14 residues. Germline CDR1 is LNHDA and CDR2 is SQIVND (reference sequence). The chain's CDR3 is CASSTDRWNYGYTF. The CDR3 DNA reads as TGTGCCAGTAGTACGGACAGGTGGAACTATGGCTACACCTTC. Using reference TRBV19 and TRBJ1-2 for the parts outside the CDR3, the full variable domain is DGGITQSPKYLFRKEGQNVTLSCEQNLNHDAMYWYRQDPGQGLRLIYYSQIVNDFQKGDIAEGYSVSREKKESFPLTVTSAQKNPTAFYLCASSTDRWNYGYTFGSGTRLTVV.

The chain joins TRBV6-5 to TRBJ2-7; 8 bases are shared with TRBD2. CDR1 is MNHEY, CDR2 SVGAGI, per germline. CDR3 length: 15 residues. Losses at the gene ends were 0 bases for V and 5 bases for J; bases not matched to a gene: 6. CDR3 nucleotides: TGTGCCAGCAGTTACTCGCAGCGGGAGAGGAACGAGCAGTACTTC. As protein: CASSYSQRERNEQYF.

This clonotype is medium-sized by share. The DNA of the CDR3 is TGTGCCTGGAGTGTCCGGACAGACTACTATGGCTACACCTTC. Amino acids: CAWSVRTDYYGYTF. The rearrangement uses TRBV30 and TRBJ1-2; the D gene is possibly TRBD1 (6 bases). Germline values: CDR1 GTSNPN, CDR2 SVGIG (reference sequence). V was cut by 0 bases and J by 3 bases, with 11 bases left in between. This CDR3 is built from 14 residues.

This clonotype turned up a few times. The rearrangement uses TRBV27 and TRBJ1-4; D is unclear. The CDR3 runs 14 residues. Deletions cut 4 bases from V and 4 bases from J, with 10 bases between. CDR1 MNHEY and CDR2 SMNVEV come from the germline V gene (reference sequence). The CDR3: CASSSLEGNEKLFF. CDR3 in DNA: TGTGCCAGCAGTTCGTTAGAGGGTAATGAAAAACTGTTTTTT. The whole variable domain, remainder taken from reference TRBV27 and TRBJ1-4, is EAQVTQNPRYLITVTGKKLTVTCSQNMNHEYMSWYRQDPGLGLRQIYYSMNVEVTDKGDVPEGYKVSRKEKRNFPLILESPSPNQTSLYFCASSSLEGNEKLFFGSGTQLSVL.

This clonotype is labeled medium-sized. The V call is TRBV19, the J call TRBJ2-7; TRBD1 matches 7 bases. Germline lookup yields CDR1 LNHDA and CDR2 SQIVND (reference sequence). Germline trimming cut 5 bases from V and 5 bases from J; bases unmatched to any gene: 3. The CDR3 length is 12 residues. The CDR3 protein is CASSRQGNEQYF. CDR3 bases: TGTGCCAGTAGTCGACAGGGTAACGAGCAGTACTTC.

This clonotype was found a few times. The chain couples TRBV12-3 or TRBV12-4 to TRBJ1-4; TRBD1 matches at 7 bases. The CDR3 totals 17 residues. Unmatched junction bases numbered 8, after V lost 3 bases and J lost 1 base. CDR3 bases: TGTGCCAGCAGTTTCCTTAGGGGGCGGAAAACTAATGAAAAACTGTTTTTT. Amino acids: CASSFLRGRKTNEKLFF.

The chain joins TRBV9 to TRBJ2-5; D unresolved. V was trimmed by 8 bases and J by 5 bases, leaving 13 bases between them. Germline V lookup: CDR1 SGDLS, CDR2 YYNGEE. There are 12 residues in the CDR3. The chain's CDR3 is CASSEVGETQYF. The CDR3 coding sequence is TGTGCCAGTTCTGAGGTGGGGGAGACCCAGTACTTC.

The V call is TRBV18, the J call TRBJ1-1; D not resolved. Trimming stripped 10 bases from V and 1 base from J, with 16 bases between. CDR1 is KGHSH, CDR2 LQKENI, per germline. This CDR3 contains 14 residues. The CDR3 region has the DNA TGTGCCACCTCCGTGATAGGGAGGAACACTGAAGCTTTCTTT. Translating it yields CATSVIGRNTEAFF.

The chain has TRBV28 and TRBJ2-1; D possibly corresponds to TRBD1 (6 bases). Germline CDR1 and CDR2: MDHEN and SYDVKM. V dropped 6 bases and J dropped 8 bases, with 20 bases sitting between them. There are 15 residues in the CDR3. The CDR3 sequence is CASRGLRRAGDEQFF. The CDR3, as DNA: TGTGCCAGCAGAGGGTTGCGTCGGGCAGGGGATGAGCAGTTCTTC.

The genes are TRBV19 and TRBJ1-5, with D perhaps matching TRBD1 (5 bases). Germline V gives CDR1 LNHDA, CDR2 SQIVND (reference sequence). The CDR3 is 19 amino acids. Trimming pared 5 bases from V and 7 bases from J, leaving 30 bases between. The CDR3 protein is CASSPREGKRIRDPQPQHF. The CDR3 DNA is TGTGCCAGTAGTCCCCGGGAGGGGAAGCGGATTCGTGATCCCCAGCCCCAGCATTTT.

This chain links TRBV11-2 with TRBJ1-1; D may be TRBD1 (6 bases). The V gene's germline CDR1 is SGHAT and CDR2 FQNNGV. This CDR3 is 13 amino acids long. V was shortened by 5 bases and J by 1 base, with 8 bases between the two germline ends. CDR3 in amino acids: CASSVRGNTEAFF. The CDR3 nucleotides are TGTGCCAGCAGCGTCAGGGGGAACACTGAAGCTTTCTTT.